The 4 T cell receptor beta chains given below trace back to one sample, sequenced in a study of identical twins. One entry per CDR3 protein, called by TCRdb with MiXCR from the 5' RACE reads. Among under 800,000 distinct CDR3 sequences listed, 21% were seen once. The same specimen was also included in a second study, on T cells expressing NK-cell markers.

Specimen: PBMCs. The receptors were sampled from a young woman in good health.

V is TRBV20-1 and J is TRBJ1-2; D remains unclear. Germline V gene data show CDR1 as DFQATT and CDR2 as SNEGSKA (reference sequence). Trimming cost V 0 bases and J 4 bases, with 15 bases left between them. The CDR3 consists of 15 residues. The CDR3 loop reads CSARDLKGRSYGYTF. The CDR3, as DNA: TGCAGTGCTAGAGATCTCAAGGGAAGGTCCTATGGCTACACCTTC.

This clonotype showed up just a few times. The chain recombines TRBV20-1 with TRBJ2-7; D uncertain. This CDR3 is 13 amino acids long. The germline V gene encodes CDR1 DFQATT and CDR2 SNEGSKA (reference sequence). V lost 1 base to trimming and J lost 6 bases, with 13 bases between them. CDR3 residues: CSARVGGVGEQYF. Written as DNA, the CDR3 is TGCAGTGCTAGAGTGGGTGGAGTGGGCGAGCAGTACTTC.

The rearrangement joins TRBV20-1 to TRBJ2-3; D may match TRBD1 or TRBD2 (5 bases each). This CDR3 has 13 residues. V was trimmed by 7 bases and J by 1 base, leaving 12 bases between them. The germline V gene has CDR1 DFQATT and CDR2 SNEGSKA (reference sequence). CDR3 in amino acids: CSVSLGGTDTQYF. In nucleotides, the CDR3 is TGCAGTGTTTCCCTGGGGGGCACAGATACGCAGTATTTT.

V usage is TRBV20-1 and J usage is TRBJ2-3; either TRBD1 or TRBD2 may supply D (5 bases each). Deletions cut 4 bases from V and 0 bases from J, with 11 bases between. In germline, CDR1 is DFQATT, CDR2 SNEGSKA (reference sequence). This CDR3 spans 14 amino acids. This CDR3 reads CSAKGPISTDTQYF. The DNA for the CDR3 is TGCAGTGCTAAGGGACCCATTAGCACAGATACGCAGTATTTT.